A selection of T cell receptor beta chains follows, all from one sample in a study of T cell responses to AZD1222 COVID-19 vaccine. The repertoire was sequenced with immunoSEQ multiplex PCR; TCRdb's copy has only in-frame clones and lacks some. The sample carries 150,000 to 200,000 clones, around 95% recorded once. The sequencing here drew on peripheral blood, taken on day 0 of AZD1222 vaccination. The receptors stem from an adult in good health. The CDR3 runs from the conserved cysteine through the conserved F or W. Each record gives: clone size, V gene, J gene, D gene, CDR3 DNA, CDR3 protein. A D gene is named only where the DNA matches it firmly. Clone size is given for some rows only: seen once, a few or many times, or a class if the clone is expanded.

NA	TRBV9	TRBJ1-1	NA	TGTGCCAGCAGCCCCGACAGTAACACTGAAGCTTTCTTT	CASSPDSNTEAFF
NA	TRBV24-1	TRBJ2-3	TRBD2	TGTGCCACCAGTGCCGTGGGACTAGCGGATAGCACAGATACGCAGTATTTT	CATSAVGLADSTDTQYF
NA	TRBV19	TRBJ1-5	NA	TGTGCCAGTATCTCAAGTCCGGGTCAGCCCCAGCATTTT	CASISSPGQPQHF
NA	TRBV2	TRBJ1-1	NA	TGTGCCAGCAGCGAAGCCGGCCTAGGTGCTTTCTTT	CASSEAGLGAFF
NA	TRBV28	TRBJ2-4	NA	TGTGCCAGCAGTTGGGGAAGGGGTCTAGCCAAAAACATTCAGTACTTC	CASSWGRGLAKNIQYF
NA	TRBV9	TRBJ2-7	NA	TGTGCCAGCAGCCGCCGACAGGCCGCCTACGAGCAGTACTTC	CASSRRQAAYEQYF
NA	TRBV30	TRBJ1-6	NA	TGTGCCTGGGGTAGAGATAATTCACCCCTCCACTTT	CAWGRDNSPLHF
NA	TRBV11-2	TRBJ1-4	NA	TGTGCCAGCAGCCCCTGGGGGGGGGCGGATGAAAAACTGTTTTTT	CASSPWGGADEKLFF
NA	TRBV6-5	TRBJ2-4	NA	TGTGCCAGCGGAGTAAACAGGGATAACATTCAGTACTTC	CASGVNRDNIQYF
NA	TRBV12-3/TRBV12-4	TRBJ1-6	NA	TGTGCCAGCACCAGAACAGGTTCCCCCCTCCACTTT	CASTRTGSPLHF
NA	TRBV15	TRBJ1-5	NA	TGTGCCACCAGCAGGTGGACAGAGGGTCAGCCCCAGCATTTT	CATSRWTEGQPQHF
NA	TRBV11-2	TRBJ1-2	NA	TGTGCCAGCAGCTTAGGGAGCTCCGCTGGCTACACCTTC	CASSLGSSAGYTF
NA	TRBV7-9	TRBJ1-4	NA	TGTGCCAGCAGTCCGGGACGGGCCCTTCCTAAACTGTTTTTT	CASSPGRALPKLFF
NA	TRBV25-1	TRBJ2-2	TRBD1	TGTGCCAGCAGTGTGACAGGGAGCAACACCGGGGAGCTGTTTTTT	CASSVTGSNTGELFF
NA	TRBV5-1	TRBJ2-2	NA	TGCGCCAGCAGCTTTAGCCGGAACACCGGGGAGCTGTTTTTT	CASSFSRNTGELFF
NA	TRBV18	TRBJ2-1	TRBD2	TGTGCCAGCTCAATTACAGAGGGGAGGGTTGAGCAGTTCTTC	CASSITEGRVEQFF
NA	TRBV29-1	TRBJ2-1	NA	TGCAGCGTTGCGAGCGGGGAGCAGTTCTTC	CSVASGEQFF
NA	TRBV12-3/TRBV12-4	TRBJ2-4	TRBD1	TGTGCCAGCACTCGGGACAGCAACATTCAGTACTTC	CASTRDSNIQYF
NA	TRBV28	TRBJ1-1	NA	TGTGCCAGCAGTCGCCCGTGGGGGAGGGGAAACACTGAAGCTTTCTTT	CASSRPWGRGNTEAFF
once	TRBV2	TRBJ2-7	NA	TGTGCCAGCGGCAGTGGCGAGCAGTACTTC	CASGSGEQYF
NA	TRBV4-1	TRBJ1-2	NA	TGCGCCAGCCGTACCCCCGGGACACGATTCTATGGCTACACCTTC	CASRTPGTRFYGYTF
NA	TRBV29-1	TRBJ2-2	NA	TGCAGCGTTGTGGGGGTTACCGGGGAGCTGTTTTTT	CSVVGVTGELFF
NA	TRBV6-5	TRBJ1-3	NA	TGTGCCAGCAGTTACTCGACTCAAGGGGGGAACACCATATATTTT	CASSYSTQGGNTIYF
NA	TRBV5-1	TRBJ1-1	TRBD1	TGCGCCAGCAGCTCCTCCAGGGGGACCACTGAAGCTTTCTTT	CASSSSRGTTEAFF
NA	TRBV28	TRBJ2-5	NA	TGTGCCAGCAGTCCCGACAGGAGCGAAGAGACCCAGTACTTC	CASSPDRSEETQYF
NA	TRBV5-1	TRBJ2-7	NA	TGCGCCAGCAGCCGGGACGGTACCTACGAGCAGTACTTC	CASSRDGTYEQYF
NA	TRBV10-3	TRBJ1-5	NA	TGTGCCATCAGTTCAGGGCCCCTTAGGGGCAATCAGCCCCAGCATTTT	CAISSGPLRGNQPQHF
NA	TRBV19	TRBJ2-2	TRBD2	TGTGCCAGTAGTATAGGAGCGGGAGAAACCGGGGAGCTGTTTTTT	CASSIGAGETGELFF
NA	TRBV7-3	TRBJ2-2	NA	TGTGCCAGCAGCTTAACGCCCGGGGAGCTGTTTTTT	CASSLTPGELFF
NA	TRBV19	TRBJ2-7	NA	TGTGCCAGTAGTAATGGACGCTTGTCCTACGAGCAGTACTTC	CASSNGRLSYEQYF
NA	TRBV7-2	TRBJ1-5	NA	TGTGCCAGCAGTCCGAGGTTGTATCAGCCCCAGCATTTT	CASSPRLYQPQHF
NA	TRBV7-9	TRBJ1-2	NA	TGTGCCAGCAGCTCCCTCGCTGGGGCCTATGGCTACACCTTC	CASSSLAGAYGYTF
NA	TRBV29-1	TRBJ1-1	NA	TGCAGCGTTGTTCGGGGAGGCACTGAAGCTTTCTTT	CSVVRGGTEAFF
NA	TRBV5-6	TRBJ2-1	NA	TGTGCCAGCAGCCCCCTAGCGATGACCTACAATGAGCAGTTCTTC	CASSPLAMTYNEQFF
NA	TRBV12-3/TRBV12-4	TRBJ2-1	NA	TGTGCCAGCACGCCCCAAGCCTGGAATGAGCAGTTCTTC	CASTPQAWNEQFF
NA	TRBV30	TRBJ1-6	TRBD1	TGTGCCTGGAGTGTAGGTTACCGGGACAGGGCCTATTCACCCCTCCACTTT	CAWSVGYRDRAYSPLHF
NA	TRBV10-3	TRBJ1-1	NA	TGTGCCATCAGGTTGGGTGCGAACACTGAAGCTTTCTTT	CAIRLGANTEAFF
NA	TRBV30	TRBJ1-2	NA	TGTGCCTGGAGTGCGCTCGACAACTATGGCTACACCTTC	CAWSALDNYGYTF
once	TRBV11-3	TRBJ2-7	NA	TGTGCCAGCAGCCCCAGACGGGGCAGGGGGGAGTACGAGCAGTACTTC	CASSPRRGRGEYEQYF
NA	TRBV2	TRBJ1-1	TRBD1	TGTGCCAGCAGGACATCAGGGGGAAACACTGAAGCTTTCTTT	CASRTSGGNTEAFF
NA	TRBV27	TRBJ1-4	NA	TGTGCCAGCAGTTGGGAGACAGGACCGCCAGTGTTTTTT	CASSWETGPPVFF
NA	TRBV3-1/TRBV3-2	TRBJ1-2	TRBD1	TGTGCCAGCAGCCAAGATGTCGGGACAGACACTAACTATGGCTACACCTTC	CASSQDVGTDTNYGYTF
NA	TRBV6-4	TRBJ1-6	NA	TGTGCCAGCAGCCCGACAGGACTCGGATCACCCCTCCACTTT	CASSPTGLGSPLHF
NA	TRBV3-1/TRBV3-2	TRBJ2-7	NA	TGTGCCAGCAGCCAAGGGCTCTGGTCCGGGGCCGAGCAGTACTTC	CASSQGLWSGAEQYF
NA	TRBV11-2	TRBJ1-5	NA	TGTGCCAGCAGCTTATGCTTAGGGGCAGGGTGCAATCAGCCCCAGCATTTT	CASSLCLGAGCNQPQHF
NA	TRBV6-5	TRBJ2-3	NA	TGTGCCAGCAGTTACTCCCTGTATCTCGGATCGGGGCAGTATTTT	CASSYSLYLGSGQYF
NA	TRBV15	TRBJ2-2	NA	TGTGCCACCAGCAGACGGGTCGGGGAGCTGTTTTTT	CATSRRVGELFF
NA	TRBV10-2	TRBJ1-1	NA	TGCGCCAGCACTTCGCGCACTGAAGCTTTCTTT	CASTSRTEAFF
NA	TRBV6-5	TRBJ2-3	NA	TGTGCCAGCAGACTAGCACCAAGAAGCACAGATACGCAGTATTTT	CASRLAPRSTDTQYF
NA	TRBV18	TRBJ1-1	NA	TGTGCCAGCTCACCAATAACTGAAGCTTTCTTT	CASSPITEAFF
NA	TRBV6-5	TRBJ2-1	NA	TGTGCCAGCAGTTACTCCCGGAGCTCCTACAATGAGCAGTTCTTC	CASSYSRSSYNEQFF
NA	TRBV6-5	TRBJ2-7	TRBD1	TGTGCCAGCAGACCGGGACAGAGAGTCTACGAGCAGTACTTC	CASRPGQRVYEQYF
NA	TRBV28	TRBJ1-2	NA	TGTGCCAGCAGTCCCGGGACAAGGGCCTATGGCTACACCTTC	CASSPGTRAYGYTF
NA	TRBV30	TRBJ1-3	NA	TGTGCCTGGAGTGTAAGTGGAGGGGACACCATATATTTT	CAWSVSGGDTIYF
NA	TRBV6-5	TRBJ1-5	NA	TGTGCCAGCAGTTACTCGTTTAGAGGTCAGCCCCAGCATTTT	CASSYSFRGQPQHF